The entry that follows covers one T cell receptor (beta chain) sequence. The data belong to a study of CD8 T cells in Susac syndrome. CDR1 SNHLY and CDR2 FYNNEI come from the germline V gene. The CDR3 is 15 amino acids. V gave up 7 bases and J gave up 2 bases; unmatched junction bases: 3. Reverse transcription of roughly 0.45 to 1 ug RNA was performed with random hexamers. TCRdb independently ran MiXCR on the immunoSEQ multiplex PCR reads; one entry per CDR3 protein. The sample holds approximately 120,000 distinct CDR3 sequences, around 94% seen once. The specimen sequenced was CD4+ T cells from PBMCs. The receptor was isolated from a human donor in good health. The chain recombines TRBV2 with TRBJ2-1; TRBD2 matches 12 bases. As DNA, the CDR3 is TGTGCCAGCAAGCTAGCGGGGGGGACCTACAATGAGCAGTTCTTC. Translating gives CASKLAGGTYNEQFF.